This T cell receptor (beta chain) was captured by sequencing in a study of T cell responses to AZD1222 COVID-19 vaccine. The CDR3 consists of 13 residues. Trimming removed 7 bases at V and 2 bases at J, with 14 bases between. Germline loops: CDR1 SQVTM, CDR2 ANQGSEA. Worth noting for this clone: Antigen: not known.

Study conclusions and caveats: Repertoire sampling happened only post peak T cell response. Once two AZD1222 doses were given, Spike-specific TCR breadth and depth went up.

Sequenced by immunoSEQ multiplex PCR; TCRdb stores in-frame clones only, minus some. This sample has 150,000 to 200,000 clones, with roughly 91% found just once. V and J are TRBV29-1 and TRBJ1-1; unclear D gene. The source material was peripheral blood, sampled on day 0 of AZD1222 vaccination. This TCR was recovered from an adult in good health. This CDR3 is CSAAIGGNTEAFF. Written as DNA, the CDR3 is TGCAGCGCCGCTATAGGTGGCAACACTGAAGCTTTCTTT.